This TCR beta chain was found in a study of cytomegalovirus exposure and HLA in healthy donors. The PCR used 60 Vbeta and 13 Jbeta primers. Using immunoSEQ multiplex PCR, the repertoire was profiled, and TCRdb retains in-frame clones only, with some absent. The table shows about 130,000 clones, with over 65% occurring only once. The V and J ends lost 0 bases and 4 bases respectively, with 12 bases between them. The CDR3 covers 15 residues. Germline-derived CDR1 and CDR2 are SGHRS and YFSETQ. Sequencing was carried out using PBMCs. The sequence derives from a man aged 18 to 29 in good health and CMV-seropositive. The chain employs TRBV5-1 and TRBJ2-3, with unresolved D. CDR3 region: CASSLALSSADTQYF. For the CDR3, the DNA is TGCGCCAGCAGCTTGGCCTTATCTTCGGCAGATACGCAGTATTTT.